These 27 T cell receptor beta chains were all obtained from the same sample, sequenced in a study of type 1 and type 2 diabetes patients (dated by TCRdb to about 2016). Sequencing was performed on an Illumina MiSeq. Genomic DNA from sorted T cell subsets served as template for TCRbeta CDR3 amplification. The TCRbeta CDR3 region was amplified by multiplex PCR with 30 forward and 13 reverse primers. TCRdb's own reprocessing of the public reads used fastp at Q25 and MiXCR and kept productive beta chains. For every CDR3 protein sequence, its rows merge into one entry that carries the most common genes and DNA. The sample table lists fewer than 350,000 distinct CDR3 sequences, roughly 48% of them with a count of one. The ten largest make up around 15% of the sample. The sequenced material came from peripheral blood mononuclear cells (PBMCs). These TCRs come from a man aged 18-30 years with type 2 diabetes.

This rearrangement joins TRBV30 to TRBJ1-6; TRBD1 matches at 10 bases. The CDR3 totals 16 residues. After removal of 1 base from V and 3 bases from J, the junction contained 3 bases not matched to a gene. Germline assignment: CDR1 GTSNPN and CDR2 SVGIG (reference sequence). The CDR3: CAWSDRDRGYNSPLHF. The DNA of the CDR3 is TGTGCCTGGAGTGACAGGGACAGGGGCTATAATTCACCCCTCCACTTT. Drawing the rest from reference TRBV30 and TRBJ1-6, the complete variable domain is SQTIHQWPATLVQPVGSPLSLECTVEGTSNPNLYWYRQAAGRGLQLLFYSVGIGQISSEVPQNLSASRPQDRQFILSSKKLLLSDSGFYLCAWSDRDRGYNSPLHFGNGTRLTVT.

This clonotype showed up just a few times. V gene TRBV6-5 combines with J gene TRBJ2-7; 10 nucleotides agree with TRBD1. V lost 6 bases and J lost 5; bases outside the gene matches: 10. The CDR3 spans 15 residues. Germline lookup yields CDR1 MNHEY and CDR2 SVGAGI. CDR3 amino acids: CASSRPGQGIHEQYF. DNA of the CDR3: TGTGCCAGCAGCCGTCCGGGACAGGGGATCCACGAGCAGTACTTC.

The chain carries TRBV2 and TRBJ1-6, with unresolved D. V lost 8 bases and J lost 10, with 12 bases in between. Germline assignment: CDR1 SNHLY and CDR2 FYNNEI. The CDR3 has 12 amino acids. In DNA form, the CDR3 reads TGTGCCAGCCAGCAAGGGAGATCACCCCTCCACTTT. This gives the protein CASQQGRSPLHF.

The V call is TRBV7-3, the J call TRBJ2-7; the match to TRBD1 covers 9 bases. The CDR3 covers 14 residues. The trim removed 5 bases at V and 3 bases at J, leaving 5 bases unmatched. Germline V CDR1 and CDR2: SGHTA, FQGTGA. The CDR3 is CASSKGQGNYEQYF. The CDR3 DNA follows: TGTGCCAGCAGCAAGGGACAGGGTAACTACGAGCAGTACTTC. The full variable domain, completed using reference TRBV7-3 and TRBJ2-7, is GAGVSQTPSNKVTEKGKYVELRCDPISGHTALYWYRQSLGQGPEFLIYFQGTGAADDSGLPNDRFFAVRPEGSVSTLKIQRTERGDSAVYLCASSKGQGNYEQYFGPGTRLTVT.

The chain links TRBV6-5 to TRBJ1-1, with no clear D. This CDR3 comprises 13 residues. Germline CDR1 is MNHEY and CDR2 is SVGAGI. V gave up 7 bases and J gave up 8 bases, with 17 bases separating them. CDR3 bases: TGTGCCAGCACCAACGTCGCCCAGCCGGAAGCTTTCTTT. It specifies CASTNVAQPEAFF.

J is TRBJ2-7 and V is TRBV11-1, with D possibly being TRBD1 (5 bases). There are 15 residues in the CDR3. The V gene's germline CDR1 is SGHAT and CDR2 FQDESV (reference sequence). Between the trimmed V and J ends, which lost 5 bases and 1 base, there was a span of 15 bases. The CDR3 DNA sequence: TGTGCCAGCAGCCCAGGACACCCCAGGTCCTACGAGCAGTACTTC. Translating it yields CASSPGHPRSYEQYF.

The V call is TRBV7-6, the J call TRBJ2-7; D is perhaps TRBD1 or TRBD2 (5 bases each). CDR3 length: 15 amino acids. Germline assignment: CDR1 SGHVS and CDR2 FNYEAQ. V lost 1 base, J lost 0 bases, and 10 bases lay in between. The CDR3 loop reads CASSLEAGSSYEQYF. The CDR3 DNA reads as TGTGCCAGCAGCTTAGAGGCAGGGAGCTCCTACGAGCAGTACTTC.

J is TRBJ2-3 and V is TRBV2; D not resolved. Germline values: CDR1 SNHLY, CDR2 FYNNEI. V gave up 3 bases and J gave up 2 bases, with 9 bases separating them. The CDR3 has 14 amino acids. Here the CDR3 reads CASSDKSATDTQYF. The CDR3 DNA follows: TGTGCCAGCAGTGATAAATCGGCCACAGATACGCAGTATTTT.

This clonotype turned up a few times. The chain couples TRBV20-1 to TRBJ2-7; no definite D call. V lost 3 bases and J 7 bases, leaving 19 bases between the germline ends. In germline, CDR1 is DFQATT, CDR2 SNEGSKA (reference sequence). The length of the CDR3 is 14 residues. The CDR3 sequence is CSASVQSRGREQYF. The CDR3 nucleotides are TGCAGTGCTAGCGTACAGTCTCGCGGTCGAGAGCAGTACTTC.

The J gene is TRBJ2-1, the V gene TRBV19; no clear D gene. The V and J ends lost 1 base and 3 bases respectively, with 10 bases between them. Germline V lookup: CDR1 LNHDA, CDR2 SQIVND (reference sequence). CDR3 length: 15 amino acids. The CDR3 region is CASSIGTGGYNEQFF. In nucleotides, the CDR3 is TGTGCCAGTAGTATAGGGACGGGCGGCTACAATGAGCAGTTCTTC.

The CDR3 sequence: CASTASAGRTDTQYF. As DNA, the CDR3 is TGTGCCAGCACCGCCTCCGCGGGGCGCACAGATACGCAGTATTTT. This chain joins TRBV6-5 and TRBJ2-3; maybe TRBD2 (6 bases). The CDR3 has 15 amino acids. Germline assignment: CDR1 MNHEY and CDR2 SVGAGI. The germline V and J ends were trimmed by 7 bases and 1 base, with 15 bases remaining between them.

The V call is TRBV11-3, the J call TRBJ1-6, with 7 bases fitting TRBD1. The CDR3 covers 14 residues. V lost 0 bases to trimming and J lost 10 bases; unmatched junction nucleotides: 3. Germline assignment: CDR1 SGHNT and CDR2 YENEEA. The CDR3 coding sequence is TGTGCCAGCAGCTTAGATAACAGGGGCTCACCCCTCCACTTT. It specifies CASSLDNRGSPLHF.

The V gene is TRBV19, the J gene TRBJ1-1; D is unresolved. The CDR3 spans 11 residues. The V and J ends lost 6 bases and 6 bases respectively, with 8 bases between them. In germline, CDR1 is LNHDA, CDR2 SQIVND (reference sequence). Here the CDR3 reads CASRGWPEAFF. DNA for the CDR3: TGTGCCAGTAGAGGGTGGCCTGAAGCTTTCTTT.

The gene calls are TRBV2 and TRBJ1-2; 7 bases are shared with TRBD1. Germline trimming cut 5 bases from V and 3 bases from J; bases unmatched to any gene: 9. Per the germline V gene, CDR1 is SNHLY and CDR2 is FYNNEI. This CDR3 is built from 15 residues. The CDR3 bases are TGTGCCAGCAGTTTGGACCGGACAGGTGACTATGGCTACACCTTC. It specifies CASSLDRTGDYGYTF.

This clonotype was seen only a few times. The chain joins TRBV6-6 to TRBJ2-7; tentative D call: TRBD1 (6 bases). Germline V gene data show CDR1 as MNHNY and CDR2 as SVGAGI (reference sequence). The ends were cut back, 5 bases at V and 6 bases at J, with 17 bases in the middle. This CDR3 spans 14 amino acids. As DNA, the CDR3 is TGTGCCAGCAGTAAAAAACAGGGTTCAGGCGAGCAGTACTTC. This translates into CASSKKQGSGEQYF.

The V and J genes are TRBV7-2 and TRBJ2-2; D may be TRBD2 (6 bases). This CDR3 comprises 13 residues. Per germline, CDR1 SGHTA and CDR2 FQGNSA. V gave up 3 bases and J gave up 8 bases, with 10 bases separating them. CDR3 protein: CASSFGAGGELFF. The CDR3 nucleotides read TGTGCCAGCAGCTTCGGGGCGGGGGGGGAGCTGTTTTTT.

This clonotype has just one count. V gene TRBV5-4 combines with J gene TRBJ1-4; D gene ambiguous. The CDR3 is 15 residues long. V lost 1 base, J lost 4 bases, and 11 bases lay in between. CDR1 is SGHNT, CDR2 YYREEE, per germline (reference sequence). This CDR3 is CASSLSPGSNEKLFF. CDR3 sequence (DNA): TGTGCCAGCAGCTTGTCACCAGGAAGTAATGAAAAACTGTTTTTT.

This clonotype was picked up one time. The genes are TRBV2 and TRBJ1-1, with D possibly being TRBD1 (5 bases). V lost 11 bases and J 4 bases, leaving 26 bases between the germline ends. The germline V gene has CDR1 SNHLY and CDR2 FYNNEI. This CDR3 is 16 amino acids long. The CDR3, as DNA: TGTGCCGGGCTAACGAGGGGACTTAGAGTGAGCACTGAAGCTTTCTTT. As protein: CAGLTRGLRVSTEAFF.

In regard to this clonotype: This may come from a read error, since a much larger clone is one base off. In nucleotides, the CDR3 is TGTGCCAGCAGTGCCGGGGGGGCAAACCAAGAGACCCAGTACTTC. The encoded protein is CASSAGGANQETQYF. The rearrangement links TRBV2 to TRBJ2-5, with TRBD2 matching over 8 bases. The CDR3 contains 15 residues. Trimming at V came to 4 bases and at J to 0 bases, leaving 4 bases not matched to a gene. The germline V gene has CDR1 SNHLY and CDR2 FYNNEI.

This clonotype was detected a few times. This chain links TRBV19 with TRBJ1-5, with TRBD1 matching 11 bases. Germline V CDR1 and CDR2: LNHDA, SQIVND (reference sequence). The CDR3 has 17 amino acids. V trimming: 5 bases; J trimming: 5 bases; junction bases outside the gene matches: 11. The CDR3 DNA sequence: TGTGCCAGTAGTGTCCCCGGGACAGGGGGAGTGGATCAGCCCCAGCATTTT. This translates into CASSVPGTGGVDQPQHF.

The chain joins TRBV6-6 to TRBJ2-2; D unclear. V was cut by 7 bases and J by 0 bases, with 9 bases left in between. CDR3 length equals 14 residues. Germline V lookup: CDR1 MNHNY, CDR2 SVGAGI (reference sequence). CDR3 residues: CASIGSPNTGELFF. In nucleotides, the CDR3 is TGTGCCAGCATAGGGTCCCCGAACACCGGGGAGCTGTTTTTT.

CDR3 DNA sequence: TGTGCCAGCAGTTACTCCGACAGGGTTCCCTACGAGCAGTACTTC. Translated: CASSYSDRVPYEQYF. V usage is TRBV6-2 or TRBV6-3 and J usage is TRBJ2-7, with 7 bases fitting TRBD1. Looked up from germline, CDR1 is MNHEY and CDR2 is SVGEGT. The CDR3 is 15 amino acids. V was pared by 0 bases and J by 2 bases, with 4 bases of the junction left unmatched.

CDR3 sequence (DNA): TGTGCCAGCAGTTTGGACGATAATTCACCCCTCCACTTT. This sequence encodes CASSLDDNSPLHF. This chain connects TRBV12-3 or TRBV12-4 to TRBJ1-6; D remains ambiguous. Trimming stripped 3 bases from V and 5 bases from J, with 5 bases between. This CDR3 contains 13 residues.

As for this clonotype: One end of the junction is discordant with germline, which a read error may explain. V usage is TRBV30 and J usage is TRBJ2-5, with 9 bases matching TRBD1. The germline gives CDR1 GTSNPN, CDR2 SVGIG (reference sequence). CDR3 length: 10 residues. The CDR3 protein is CAWGDRVPFF. The CDR3 region has the DNA TGTGCCTGGGGGGACAGGGTTCCGTTCTTC.

V and J are TRBV30 and TRBJ1-2; D is possibly TRBD1 (6 bases). The CDR3 loop spans 12 amino acids. V lost 0 bases, J lost 4 bases, and 6 bases lay in between. Germline CDR1 is GTSNPN and CDR2 is SVGIG (reference sequence). The CDR3 reads CAWSVQGYGYTF. Here the CDR3 DNA reads TGTGCCTGGAGTGTACAGGGCTATGGCTACACCTTC.

The chain is built from TRBV7-2 and TRBJ2-5; D call uncertain. The J call may be faulty, since TRBJ2-1 better matches the DNA end. Germline values: CDR1 SGHTA, CDR2 FQGNSA. The CDR3 has 14 amino acids. For the CDR3, the DNA is TGTGCCAGCAGCTTAGGATCGCAAAACAATGAGCAGTTCTTC. The encoded protein is CASSLGSQNNEQFF.

This chain joins TRBV7-6 and TRBJ1-1; 7 bases map to TRBD1. The junction had 7 bases not matched to a gene; V was cut back by 5 bases and J by 1 base. The V gene's germline CDR1 is SGHVS and CDR2 FNYEAQ. CDR3 size: 15 residues. This CDR3 is CASSGLPGGNTEAFF. The CDR3 DNA sequence: TGTGCCAGCAGCGGTCTGCCAGGGGGGAACACTGAAGCTTTCTTT.